This TCR beta chain comes out of a study of cytomegalovirus exposure and HLA in healthy donors. With regard to this clone: The target antigen is unknown.

The study ran its PCR with 60 Vbeta and 13 Jbeta primers. Here immunoSEQ multiplex PCR was the method, and the copy in TCRdb shows in-frame clones only, minus some. The sample lists about 150,000 clones, 80% occurring once. Findings and limits, study-wide: The authors listed some 150 TCR beta chains as cytomegalovirus-associated.

This CDR3 contains 13 residues. V lost 5 bases and J 4 bases, leaving 11 bases between the germline ends. Germline V gene lookup returns CDR1 SGHNT and CDR2 YENEEA. Sequenced input: PBMCs. This receptor was identified in a man aged 25-45 years in good health and CMV-seropositive. The chain joins TRBV11-3 to TRBJ2-5; D gene ambiguous. In DNA form, the CDR3 reads TGTGCCAGCAGCCCGGTTGGGCCAGAGACCCAGTACTTC. This codes for CASSPVGPETQYF. Supplemented by reference TRBV11-3 and TRBJ2-5, the full variable domain reads EAGVVQSPRYKIIEKKQPVAFWCNPISGHNTLYWYLQNLGQGPELLIRYENEEAVDDSQLPKDRFSAERLKGVDSTLKIQPAELGDSAVYLCASSPVGPETQYFGPGTRLLVL.